The rows below give T cell receptor beta chains drawn from one sample of a study of cytomegalovirus exposure and HLA in healthy donors. Sequencing was performed with immunoSEQ multiplex PCR; in TCRdb, only in-frame clones are kept and a portion is missing. The data hold about 150,000 clones, with roughly 10% observed a single time. The sequenced sample was PBMCs. The receptors here all came from a man in his fifties in good health and CMV-seronegative. Both conserved end residues are part of each CDR3. The order of the fields is V gene, D gene, J gene, clone size, CDR3 DNA, CDR3 protein. A D gene is named only where the DNA matches it firmly. A row's size may be missing; if present it is once, few, many or a size class.

TRBV10-1	NA	TRBJ2-7	NA	TGCGCCAGCAGTGAAATAGGAGGGAGATCCTACGAGCAGTACTTC	CASSEIGGRSYEQYF
TRBV19	NA	TRBJ2-3	NA	TGTGCCAGTAGTATAGCGGCAGCGGGCACAGATACGCAGTATTTT	CASSIAAAGTDTQYF
TRBV14	TRBD2	TRBJ2-7	few	TGTGCCAGCAGCCCCGGACTAGCGGGAGGTACCTACGAGCAGTACTTC	CASSPGLAGGTYEQYF
TRBV5-1	TRBD1	TRBJ1-2	few	TGCGCCAGCAGCCCCAACAGGGGAAACTATGGCTACACCTTC	CASSPNRGNYGYTF
TRBV28	TRBD2	TRBJ2-3	NA	TGTGCCAGCAGTACCCGACTAGCGGGAGGCAAAGATACGCAGTATTTT	CASSTRLAGGKDTQYF
TRBV6-4	TRBD1	TRBJ2-1	few	TGTGCCAGCAGTGACCGGCAGGGGGCAAATGAGCAGTTCTTC	CASSDRQGANEQFF
TRBV5-6	TRBD2	TRBJ2-5	NA	TGTGCCAGCAGCTTCTCTCCGACTAGCGGGGAAGAGACCCAGTACTTC	CASSFSPTSGEETQYF
TRBV18	TRBD1	TRBJ2-5	few	TGTGCCAGCTCACTGGGACAGGGGGAGTACTTC	CASSLGQGEYF
TRBV19	NA	TRBJ2-3	NA	TGTGCCAGTAGTATTGGGGGAGGCGGCACAGATACGCAGTATTTT	CASSIGGGGTDTQYF
TRBV30	NA	TRBJ2-1	few	TGTGCCTGGAGTGTAGGCGGGAACAACAATGAGCAGTTCTTC	CAWSVGGNNNEQFF
TRBV5-1	NA	TRBJ2-2	few	TGCGCCAGCAGCTTGGCCGAGGAGAACACCGGGGAGCTGTTTTTT	CASSLAEENTGELFF
TRBV6-4	TRBD2	TRBJ2-2	many	TGTGCCAGCAGTGACGGGACTAGCGAGGGCACCGGGGAGCTGTTTTTT	CASSDGTSEGTGELFF
TRBV2	NA	TRBJ2-2	NA	TGTGCCAGCAGAATGACCACCAACGGGGCCGGGGAGCTGTTTTTT	CASRMTTNGAGELFF